This T cell receptor beta chain was sequenced during a study of blood T cell repertoires in COVID-19. Study-wide background: The United States, Italy and Spain supplied acute and convalescent COVID-19 samples. T cells, B-cell-depleted T cells, or PBMCs supplied cDNA or gDNA.

Original handling: Estimation of nucleated cell counts was performed using reference gene primer amplification. Data came from immunoSEQ multiplex PCR; TCRdb stores just in-frame clones and leaves some out. D and trimming were read from the DNA, whereas the V and J calls and clone size are those reported in that table. The sample holds about 14,000 clones, about 73% seen once. Per germline, CDR1 KGHDR and CDR2 SFDVKD. The V end lost 6 bases, the J end lost 1 base, and 4 bases lay between the germline ends. The length of the CDR3 is 12 residues. The chain uses TRBV24-1 and TRBJ2-3; no clear D gene. The source material was peripheral blood. This sequence originates from a boy younger than 10 with active or convalescent COVID-19. CDR3 protein: CATSQGTDTQYF. The CDR3 DNA reads TGTGCCACCAGTCAGGGCACAGATACGCAGTATTTT.